These 5 T cell receptor beta chains were all obtained from the same sample, sequenced in a study of T cell responses to AZD1222 COVID-19 vaccine. This table comes from immunoSEQ multiplex PCR, and its TCRdb copy is limited to in-frame clones, with some not included. The sample holds about 140,000 clones, about nine tenths seen once. The sequences come from peripheral blood, collected on day 0 of AZD1222 vaccination. Source of these receptors: an adult in good health.

This sequence joins TRBV11-3 and TRBJ2-7, with TRBD1 matching 8 bases. The CDR3 totals 15 residues. Germline lookup yields CDR1 SGHNT and CDR2 YENEEA. Trimming at V came to 5 bases and at J to 3 bases, leaving 9 bases not matched to a gene. CDR3 sequence (DNA): TGTGCCAGCAGCCCAGGGACAGGCATACTCTACGAGCAGTACTTC. It is translated as CASSPGTGILYEQYF. The full variable domain, its missing parts supplied by reference TRBV11-3 and TRBJ2-7, is EAGVVQSPRYKIIEKKQPVAFWCNPISGHNTLYWYLQNLGQGPELLIRYENEEAVDDSQLPKDRFSAERLKGVDSTLKIQPAELGDSAVYLCASSPGTGILYEQYFGPGTRLTVT.

The chain uses TRBV11-3 and TRBJ2-1; D uncertain. The V gene lost 0 bases and the J gene lost 0 bases, with 6 bases spanning the gap. CDR3 size: 15 residues. CDR1 and CDR2 (germline): SGHNT, YENEEA. The CDR3 DNA reads TGTGCCAGCAGCTTAGACATGAGCTCCTACAATGAGCAGTTCTTC. Its translation: CASSLDMSSYNEQFF.

The gene calls are TRBV27 and TRBJ1-2, with D unresolved. Germline V gives CDR1 MNHEY, CDR2 SMNVEV (reference sequence). The CDR3 sequence is 11 residues long. Trimming took 3 bases from V and 10 from J, leaving 9 bases between them. For the CDR3, the DNA is TGTGCCAGCAGTTTTATGGGTCACTACACCTTC. It yields the protein CASSFMGHYTF.

The chain recombines TRBV10-2 with TRBJ1-3; weak D call: TRBD1 (6 bases). Between the trimmed V and J ends, which lost 5 bases and 4 bases, there was a span of 21 bases. Germline assignment: CDR1 WSHSY and CDR2 SAAADI. This CDR3 has 17 amino acids. The CDR3 is CASSSYRERRDGNTIYF. CDR3 sequence (DNA): TGCGCCAGCAGTAGTTACAGGGAGAGGCGGGACGGAAACACCATATATTTT.

J is TRBJ2-5 and V is TRBV7-2, with 9 bases matching TRBD2. Germline lookup yields CDR1 SGHTA and CDR2 FQGNSA. CDR3 length equals 15 residues. J gave up 1 base and V 2 bases, and 2 bases lay outside the gene matches. In nucleotides, the CDR3 is TGTGCCAGCAGCTTACTAGCGGGGTCCCAAGAGACCCAGTACTTC. Encoded protein: CASSLLAGSQETQYF.